This T cell receptor beta chain was profiled in a study of blood T cell repertoires in COVID-19. Overall study: T cells, B-cell-depleted T cells, or PBMCs provided the cDNA or gDNA that served as material.

Authors' methods: Scientists estimated how many nucleated cells there were by amplifying reference gene primers. Sequenced by immunoSEQ multiplex PCR; TCRdb stores in-frame clones only, minus some. V and J calls and clone size come straight from that table; D and trimming were deduced from the DNA. The data hold over 200,000 clones, with approximately 88% observed a single time. Participants came from under 30 US areas, aged roughly 18 to 100 years. Participant reports of clinical history set cohort assignment. This CDR3 has 16 residues. Germline CDR1 and CDR2: MNHEY and SMNVEV (reference sequence). Trimming took off 4 bases at V and 0 bases at J, with 13 bases between the two ends.

The sample consisted of PBMCs or T cells enriched from blood (not recorded which). V gene TRBV27 combines with J gene TRBJ2-4; D unresolved. The receptor comes from a man between 18 and 35 years old with acute COVID-19. Written as DNA, the CDR3 is TGTGCCAGCAGTTCTTTGATCTTACTAGCCAAAAACATTCAGTACTTC. Protein sequence: CASSSLILLAKNIQYF.